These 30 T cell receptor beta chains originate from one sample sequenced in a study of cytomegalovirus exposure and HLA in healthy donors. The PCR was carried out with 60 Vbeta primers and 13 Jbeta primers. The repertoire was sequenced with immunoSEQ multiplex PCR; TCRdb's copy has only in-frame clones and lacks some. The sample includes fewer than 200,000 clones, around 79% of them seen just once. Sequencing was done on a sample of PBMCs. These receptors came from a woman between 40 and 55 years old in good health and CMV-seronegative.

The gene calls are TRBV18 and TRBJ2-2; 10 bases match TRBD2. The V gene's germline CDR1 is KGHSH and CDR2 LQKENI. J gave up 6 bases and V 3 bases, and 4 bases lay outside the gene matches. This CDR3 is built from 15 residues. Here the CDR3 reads CASSPVSGRPGELFF. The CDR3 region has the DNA TGTGCCAGCTCACCTGTTAGCGGGAGGCCCGGGGAGCTGTTTTTT.

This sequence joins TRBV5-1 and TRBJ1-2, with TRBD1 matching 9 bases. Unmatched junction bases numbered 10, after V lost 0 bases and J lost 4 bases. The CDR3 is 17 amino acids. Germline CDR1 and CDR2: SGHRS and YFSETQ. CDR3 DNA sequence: TGCGCCAGCAGCTTGGCCCCAGGGACAGGGAATCTCTATGGCTACACCTTC. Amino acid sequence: CASSLAPGTGNLYGYTF.

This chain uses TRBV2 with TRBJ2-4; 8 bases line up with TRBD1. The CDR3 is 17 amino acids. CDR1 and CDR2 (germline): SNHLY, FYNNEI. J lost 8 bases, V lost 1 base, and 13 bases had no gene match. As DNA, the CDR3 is TGTGCCAGCAGTGAAGAAGGTCCCAGGGGGCGAGGGGACATTCAGTACTTC. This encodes CASSEEGPRGRGDIQYF.

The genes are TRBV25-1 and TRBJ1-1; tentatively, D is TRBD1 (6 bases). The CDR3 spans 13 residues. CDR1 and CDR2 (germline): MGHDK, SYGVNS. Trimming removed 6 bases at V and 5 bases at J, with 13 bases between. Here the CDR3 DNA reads TGTGCCAGCAGCGGCAGGGGAGGGACTGAAGCTTTCTTT. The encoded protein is CASSGRGGTEAFF.

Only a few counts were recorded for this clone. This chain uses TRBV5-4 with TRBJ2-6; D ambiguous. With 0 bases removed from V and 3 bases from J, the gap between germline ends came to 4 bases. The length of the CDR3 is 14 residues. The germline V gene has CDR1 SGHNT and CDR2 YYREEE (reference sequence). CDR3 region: CASSLGGGANVLTF. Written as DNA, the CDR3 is TGTGCCAGCAGCTTGGGAGGTGGGGCCAACGTCCTGACTTTC.

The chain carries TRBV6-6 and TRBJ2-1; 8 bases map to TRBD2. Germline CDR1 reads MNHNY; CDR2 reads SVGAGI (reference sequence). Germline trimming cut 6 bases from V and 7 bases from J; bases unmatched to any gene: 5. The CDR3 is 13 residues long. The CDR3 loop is CASRPSGSNEQFF. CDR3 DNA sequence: TGTGCCAGCAGACCCAGCGGGAGTAATGAGCAGTTCTTC.

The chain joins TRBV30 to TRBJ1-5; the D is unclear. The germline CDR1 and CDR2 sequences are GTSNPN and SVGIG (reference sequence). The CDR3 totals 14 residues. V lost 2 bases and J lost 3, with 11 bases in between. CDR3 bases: TGTGCCTGGAGTTATACTCGACTCAATCAGCCCCAGCATTTT. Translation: CAWSYTRLNQPQHF. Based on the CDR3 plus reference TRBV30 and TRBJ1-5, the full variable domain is SQTIHQWPATLVQPVGSPLSLECTVEGTSNPNLYWYRQAAGRGLQLLFYSVGIGQISSEVPQNLSASRPQDRQFILSSKKLLLSDSGFYLCAWSYTRLNQPQHFGDGTRLSIL.

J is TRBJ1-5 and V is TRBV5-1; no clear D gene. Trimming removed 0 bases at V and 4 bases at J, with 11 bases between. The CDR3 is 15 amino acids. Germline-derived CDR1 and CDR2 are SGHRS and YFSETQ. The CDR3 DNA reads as TGCGCCAGCAGCTTGGACGGGTTCGGGAATCAGCCCCAGCATTTT. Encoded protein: CASSLDGFGNQPQHF.

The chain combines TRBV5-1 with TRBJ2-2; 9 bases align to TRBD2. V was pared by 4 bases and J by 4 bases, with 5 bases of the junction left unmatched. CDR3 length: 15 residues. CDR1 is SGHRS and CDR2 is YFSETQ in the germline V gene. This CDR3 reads CASSPGTSSTGELFF. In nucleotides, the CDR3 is TGCGCCAGCAGCCCGGGGACTAGCAGCACCGGGGAGCTGTTTTTT.

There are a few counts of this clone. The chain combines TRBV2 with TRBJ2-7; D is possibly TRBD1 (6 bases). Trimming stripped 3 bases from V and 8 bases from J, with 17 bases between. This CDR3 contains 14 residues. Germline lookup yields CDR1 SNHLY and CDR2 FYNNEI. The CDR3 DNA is TGTGCCAGCAGTGATATTAGGACAGTTGGACAGCAGTACTTC. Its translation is CASSDIRTVGQQYF.

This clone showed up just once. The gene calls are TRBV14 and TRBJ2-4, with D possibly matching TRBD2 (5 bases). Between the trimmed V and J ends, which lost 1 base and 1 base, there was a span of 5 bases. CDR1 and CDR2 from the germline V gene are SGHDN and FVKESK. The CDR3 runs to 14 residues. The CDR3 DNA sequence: TGTGCCAGCAGCCAAGCGGGGGCCAAAAACATTCAGTACTTC. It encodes CASSQAGAKNIQYF.

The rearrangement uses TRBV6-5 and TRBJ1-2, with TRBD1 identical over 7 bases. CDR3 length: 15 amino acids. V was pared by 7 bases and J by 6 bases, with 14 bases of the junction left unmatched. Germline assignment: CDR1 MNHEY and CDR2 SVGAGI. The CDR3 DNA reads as TGTGCCAGCAACGAGGGGGCGGTGGGAGGTAATGGCTACACCTTC. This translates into CASNEGAVGGNGYTF.

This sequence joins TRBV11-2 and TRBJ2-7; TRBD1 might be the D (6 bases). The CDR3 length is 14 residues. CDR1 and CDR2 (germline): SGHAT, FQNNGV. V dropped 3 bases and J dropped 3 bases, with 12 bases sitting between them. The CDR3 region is CASSFQGPGYEQYF. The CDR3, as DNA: TGTGCCAGCAGCTTCCAGGGGCCGGGCTACGAGCAGTACTTC. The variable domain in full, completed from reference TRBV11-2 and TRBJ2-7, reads EAGVAQSPRYKIIEKRQSVAFWCNPISGHATLYWYQQILGQGPKLLIQFQNNGVVDDSQLPKDRFSAERLKGVDSTLKIQPAKLEDSAVYLCASSFQGPGYEQYFGPGTRLTVT.

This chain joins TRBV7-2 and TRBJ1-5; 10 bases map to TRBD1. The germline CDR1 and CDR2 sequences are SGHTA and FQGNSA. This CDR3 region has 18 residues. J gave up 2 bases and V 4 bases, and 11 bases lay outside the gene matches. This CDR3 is CASSSGTGAFRGNQPQHF. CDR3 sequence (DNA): TGTGCCAGCAGCTCCGGGACAGGGGCATTCAGGGGCAATCAGCCCCAGCATTTT.

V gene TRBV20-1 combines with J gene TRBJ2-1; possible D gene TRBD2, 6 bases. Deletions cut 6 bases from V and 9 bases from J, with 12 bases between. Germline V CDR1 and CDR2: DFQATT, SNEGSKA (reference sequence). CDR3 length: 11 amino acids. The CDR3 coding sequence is TGCAGTGCCTCTGGAGGGTTTGAGCAGTTCTTC. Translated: CSASGGFEQFF.

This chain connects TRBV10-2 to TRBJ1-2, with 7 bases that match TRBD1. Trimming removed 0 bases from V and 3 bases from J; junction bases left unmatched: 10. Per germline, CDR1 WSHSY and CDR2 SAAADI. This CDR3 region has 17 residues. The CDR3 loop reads CASSESRLGQGDYGYTF. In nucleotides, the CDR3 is TGCGCCAGCAGTGAGTCCCGACTGGGGCAGGGGGACTATGGCTACACCTTC.

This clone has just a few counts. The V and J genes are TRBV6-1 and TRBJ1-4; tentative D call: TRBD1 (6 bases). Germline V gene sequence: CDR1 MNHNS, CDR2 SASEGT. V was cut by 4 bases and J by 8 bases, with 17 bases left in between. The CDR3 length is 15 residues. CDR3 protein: CASSVYRDGGEKLFF. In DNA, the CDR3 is TGTGCCAGCAGTGTCTACAGGGACGGGGGGGAAAAACTGTTTTTT.

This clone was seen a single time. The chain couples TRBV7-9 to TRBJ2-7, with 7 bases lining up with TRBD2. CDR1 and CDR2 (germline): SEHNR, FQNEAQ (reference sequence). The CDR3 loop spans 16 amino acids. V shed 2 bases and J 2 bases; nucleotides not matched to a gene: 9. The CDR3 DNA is TGTGCCAGCAGCTTAACCGCTACGGGGGGAGCCTACGAGCAGTACTTC. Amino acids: CASSLTATGGAYEQYF.

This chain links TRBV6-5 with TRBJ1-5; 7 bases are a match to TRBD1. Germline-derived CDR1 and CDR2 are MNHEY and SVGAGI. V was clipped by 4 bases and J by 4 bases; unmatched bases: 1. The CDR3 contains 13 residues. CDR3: CASSLTGNQPQHF. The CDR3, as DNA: TGTGCCAGCAGTTTGACAGGGAATCAGCCCCAGCATTTT.

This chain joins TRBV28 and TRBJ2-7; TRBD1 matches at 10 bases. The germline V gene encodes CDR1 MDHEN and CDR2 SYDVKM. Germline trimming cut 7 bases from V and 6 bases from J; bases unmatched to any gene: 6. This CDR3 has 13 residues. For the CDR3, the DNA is TGTGCCAGCATTCCGGGACAGGGGTTCGAGCAGTACTTC. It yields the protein CASIPGQGFEQYF.

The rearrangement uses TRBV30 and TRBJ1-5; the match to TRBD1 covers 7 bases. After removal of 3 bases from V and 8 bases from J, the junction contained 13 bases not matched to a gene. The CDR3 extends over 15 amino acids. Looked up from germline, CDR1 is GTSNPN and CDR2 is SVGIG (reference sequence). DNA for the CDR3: TGTGCCTGGAGGGAGGTGAAGGGGGCCGGGAAGCCCCAGCATTTT. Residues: CAWREVKGAGKPQHF.

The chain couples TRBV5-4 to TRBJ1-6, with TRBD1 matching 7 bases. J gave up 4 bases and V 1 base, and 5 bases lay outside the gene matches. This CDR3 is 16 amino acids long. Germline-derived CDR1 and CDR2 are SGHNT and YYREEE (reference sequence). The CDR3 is CASSLSRGQYNSPLHF. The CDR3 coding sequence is TGTGCCAGCAGCTTGAGCAGGGGACAGTATAATTCACCCCTCCACTTT.

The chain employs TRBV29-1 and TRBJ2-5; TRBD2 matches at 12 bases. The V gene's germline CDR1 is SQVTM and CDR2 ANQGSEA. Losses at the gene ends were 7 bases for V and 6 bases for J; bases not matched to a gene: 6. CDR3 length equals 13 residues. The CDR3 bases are TGCAGCGCGCTAGCGGGGGGGCCGCAGACCCAGTACTTC. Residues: CSALAGGPQTQYF.

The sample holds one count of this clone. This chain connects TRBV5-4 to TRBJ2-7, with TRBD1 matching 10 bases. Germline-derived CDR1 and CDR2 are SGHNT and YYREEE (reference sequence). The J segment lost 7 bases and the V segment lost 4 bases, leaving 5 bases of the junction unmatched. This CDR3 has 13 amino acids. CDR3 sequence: CASSLRTGGEQYF. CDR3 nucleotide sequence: TGTGCCAGCAGCCTTAGGACAGGGGGGGAGCAGTACTTC. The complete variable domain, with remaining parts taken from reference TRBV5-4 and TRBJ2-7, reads ETGVTQSPTHLIKTRGQQVTLRCSSQSGHNTVSWYQQALGQGPQFIFQYYREEENGRGNFPPRFSGLQFPNYSSELNVNALELDDSALYLCASSLRTGGEQYFGPGTRLTVT.

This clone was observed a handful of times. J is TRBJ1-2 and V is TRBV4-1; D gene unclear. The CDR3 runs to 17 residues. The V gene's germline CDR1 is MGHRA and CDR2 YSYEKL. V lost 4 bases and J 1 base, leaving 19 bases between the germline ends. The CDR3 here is CASSPRGRESVNYGYTF. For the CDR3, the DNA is TGCGCCAGCAGCCCCCGAGGGAGGGAAAGTGTTAACTATGGCTACACCTTC.

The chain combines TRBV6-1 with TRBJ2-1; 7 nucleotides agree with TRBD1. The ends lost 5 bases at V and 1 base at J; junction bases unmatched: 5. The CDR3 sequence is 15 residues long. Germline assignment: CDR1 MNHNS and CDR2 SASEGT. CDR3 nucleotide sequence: TGTGCCAGCAGTCCCACAGGGGTGTCCTACAATGAGCAGTTCTTC. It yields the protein CASSPTGVSYNEQFF.

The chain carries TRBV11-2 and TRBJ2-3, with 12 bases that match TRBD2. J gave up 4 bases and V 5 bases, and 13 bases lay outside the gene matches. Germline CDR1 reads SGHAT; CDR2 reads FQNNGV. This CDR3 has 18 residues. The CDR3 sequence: CASSPGTSGPFSPDTQYF. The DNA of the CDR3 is TGTGCCAGCAGCCCCGGGACTAGCGGGCCATTTTCCCCAGATACGCAGTATTTT.

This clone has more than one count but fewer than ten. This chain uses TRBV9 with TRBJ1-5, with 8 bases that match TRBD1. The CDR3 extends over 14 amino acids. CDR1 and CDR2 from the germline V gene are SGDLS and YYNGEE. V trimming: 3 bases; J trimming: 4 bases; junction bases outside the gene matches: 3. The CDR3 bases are TGTGCCAGCAGCGCCGGGACAGGTAATCAGCCCCAGCATTTT. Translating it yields CASSAGTGNQPQHF.

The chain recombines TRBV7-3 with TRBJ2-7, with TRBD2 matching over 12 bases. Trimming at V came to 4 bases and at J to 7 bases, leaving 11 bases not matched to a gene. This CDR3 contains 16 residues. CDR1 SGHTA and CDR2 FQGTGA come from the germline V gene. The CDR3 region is CASSSNLAGGPGEQYF. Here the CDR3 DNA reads TGTGCCAGCAGCTCCAACCTAGCGGGAGGGCCTGGAGAGCAGTACTTC.

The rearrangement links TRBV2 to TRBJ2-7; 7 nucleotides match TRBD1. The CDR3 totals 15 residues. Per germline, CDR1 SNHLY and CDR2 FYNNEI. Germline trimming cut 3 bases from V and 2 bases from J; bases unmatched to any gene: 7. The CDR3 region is CASSDPGQITYEQYF. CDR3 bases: TGTGCCAGCAGTGACCCGGGACAGATTACCTACGAGCAGTACTTC.